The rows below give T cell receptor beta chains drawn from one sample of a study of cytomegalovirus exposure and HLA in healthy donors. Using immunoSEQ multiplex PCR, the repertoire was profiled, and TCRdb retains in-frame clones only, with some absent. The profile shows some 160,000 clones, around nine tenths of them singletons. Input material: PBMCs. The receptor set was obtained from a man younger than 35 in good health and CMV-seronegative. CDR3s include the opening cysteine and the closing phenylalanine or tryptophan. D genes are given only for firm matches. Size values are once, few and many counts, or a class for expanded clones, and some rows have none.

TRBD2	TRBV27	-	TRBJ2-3	TGTGCCAGCAGTTTACCGAGCGGGATCGCAGATACGCAGTATTTT	CASSLPSGIADTQYF
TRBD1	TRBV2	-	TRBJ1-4	TGTGCCAGCAGCAGACAGGGGGCGACAACTAATGAAAAACTGTTTTTT	CASSRQGATTNEKLFF
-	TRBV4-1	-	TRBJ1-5	TGCGCCAGCAGCCAAGGACCAGGGAATCAGCCCCAGCATTTT	CASSQGPGNQPQHF
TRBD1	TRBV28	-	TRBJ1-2	TGTGCCAGCAGTTCAGGGGGAAGGGGCTATGGCTACACCTTC	CASSSGGRGYGYTF
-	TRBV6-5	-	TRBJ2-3	TGTGCCAGCAGTGCCGAGGGTACGCAGTATTTT	CASSAEGTQYF
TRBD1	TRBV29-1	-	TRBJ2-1	TGCAGCGTTGAGGGGTCCGGGACAGGGGCCTACAATGAGCAGTTCTTC	CSVEGSGTGAYNEQFF
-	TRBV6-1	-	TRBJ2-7	TGTGCCAGCAGTGCTACCTCTTACGAGCAGTACTTC	CASSATSYEQYF
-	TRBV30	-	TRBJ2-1	TGTGCCTGGAGTGTACGTTGGGGGGGCGTAGATGAGCAGTTCTTC	CAWSVRWGGVDEQFF
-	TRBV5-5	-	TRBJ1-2	TGTGCCAGCAGCTTGGCCCCCGAGAGGGTGAAGGTTGGCTACACCTTC	CASSLAPERVKVGYTF
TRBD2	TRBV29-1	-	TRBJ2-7	TGCAGCGTTCACACTAGCGGAGCTTACGAGCAGTACTTC	CSVHTSGAYEQYF
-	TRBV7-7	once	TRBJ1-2	TGTGCTAGCAGCCCCTGGCCCCCCACGACAGCCTCTGGGTATGGCTACACCTTC	CASSPWPPTTASGYGYTF
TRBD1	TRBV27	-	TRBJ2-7	TGTGCCAGCAGCCACTTCTCCGGGACAGGGTCCTACGAGCAGTACTTC	CASSHFSGTGSYEQYF
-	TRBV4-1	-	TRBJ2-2	TGCGCCAGCAGCCAACCTGAGGGGGCCGGGGAGCTGTTTTTT	CASSQPEGAGELFF
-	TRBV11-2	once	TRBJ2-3	TGTGCCAGCAGCTCCTCTCCGACTAGTTCAGATACGCAGTATTTT	CASSSSPTSSDTQYF
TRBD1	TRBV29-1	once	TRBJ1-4	TGCAGCGTTGGGCGGGGACAGGGAAATGAAAAACTGTTTTTT	CSVGRGQGNEKLFF
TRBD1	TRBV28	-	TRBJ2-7	TGTGCCAGCAGTTTAGGGCAGGGGGTCCGCGAGCAGTACTTC	CASSLGQGVREQYF
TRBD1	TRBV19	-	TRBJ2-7	TGTGCCAGCAGCTTCGGGACAGGGAACACCTACGAGCAGTACTTC	CASSFGTGNTYEQYF
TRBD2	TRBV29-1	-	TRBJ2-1	TGCAGCGTTGTAGCGGGGGGATGGGATGAGCAGTTCTTC	CSVVAGGWDEQFF
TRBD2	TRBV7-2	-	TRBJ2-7	TGTGCCAGCAGCGCCTCCGGGACTAGCGGGACGGTGCAGTACTTC	CASSASGTSGTVQYF
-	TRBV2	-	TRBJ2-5	TGTGCCAGCAGTCTAGGGGGGACCCAGTACTTC	CASSLGGTQYF
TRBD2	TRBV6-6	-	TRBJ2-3	TGTGCCAGCAGTTACGCGGGGGGTAGCACAGATACGCAGTATTTT	CASSYAGGSTDTQYF
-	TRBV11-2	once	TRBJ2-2	TGTGCCAGCAGGAGGTCCAGCGCGAACACCGGGGAGCTGTTTTTT	CASRRSSANTGELFF
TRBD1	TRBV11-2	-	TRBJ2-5	TGTGCCAGCAGCTTACACAGGGGTGAAGAGACCCAGTACTTC	CASSLHRGEETQYF